What follows are 24 T cell receptor beta chains derived from one specimen sequenced in a study of cytomegalovirus exposure and HLA in healthy donors. Data came from immunoSEQ multiplex PCR; TCRdb stores just in-frame clones and leaves some out. The sample consists of tens of thousands of clones, around 92% of them appearing once. Sequenced: PBMCs. These TCRs come from a woman aged 18-29 years in good health and CMV-seronegative.

The genes are TRBV19 and TRBJ2-1, with 9 positions matching TRBD1. Germline loops: CDR1 LNHDA, CDR2 SQIVND (reference sequence). The CDR3 spans 14 residues. Trimming took 5 bases from V and 7 from J; bases not matched to a gene: 6. In nucleotides, the CDR3 is TGTGCCAGTAGTGTCACGGGACAGGGAAATGAGCAGTTCTTC. Amino acid sequence: CASSVTGQGNEQFF.

The V gene is TRBV7-2, the J gene TRBJ2-7; possibly TRBD2 for D (5 bases). The length of the CDR3 is 14 residues. Germline assignment: CDR1 SGHTA and CDR2 FQGNSA. V was pared by 4 bases and J by 3 bases, with 13 bases between. CDR3 amino acids: CASSSSLEFYEQYF. The DNA for the CDR3 is TGTGCCAGCAGCTCCTCACTAGAATTCTACGAGCAGTACTTC.

V gene TRBV10-3 combines with J gene TRBJ2-3; 12 bases are shared with TRBD2. The germline V gene has CDR1 ENHRY and CDR2 SYGVKD. V gave up 7 bases and J gave up 4 bases; unmatched junction bases: 9. CDR3 size: 16 residues. The CDR3 DNA is TGTGCCATCAACTCAAGACTAGCGGGAGTGTCAGATACGCAGTATTTT. Translation gives CAINSRLAGVSDTQYF.

V usage is TRBV4-1 and J usage is TRBJ2-1, with D possibly TRBD2 on 6 matching bases. Deletions cut 0 bases from V and 2 bases from J, with 8 bases between. The germline V gene has CDR1 MGHRA and CDR2 YSYEKL. This CDR3 has 15 residues. The CDR3 spells CASSQDAGTYNEQFF. The CDR3 region has the DNA TGCGCCAGCAGCCAAGACGCGGGGACCTACAATGAGCAGTTCTTC.

This clone was found a few times. The V gene is TRBV28, the J gene TRBJ1-6; D unresolved. CDR1 MDHEN and CDR2 SYDVKM come from the germline V gene. The CDR3 spans 14 residues. V lost 8 bases to trimming and J lost 6 bases, with 14 bases between them. CDR3 loop: CASHGDSGNSPLHF. In DNA, the CDR3 is TGTGCCAGCCATGGAGATTCCGGTAATTCACCCCTCCACTTT.

J is TRBJ2-1 and V is TRBV19; 14 bases agree with TRBD2. This CDR3 contains 15 residues. With 7 bases clipped from V and 12 bases from J, the junction kept 11 bases outside the gene matches. Germline loops: CDR1 LNHDA, CDR2 SQIVND (reference sequence). The CDR3 is CASTETGTSGGRQFF. The CDR3 nucleotides are TGTGCCAGTACCGAAACCGGGACTAGCGGGGGACGGCAGTTCTTC.

This chain uses TRBV5-4 with TRBJ1-2; TRBD1 matches at 10 bases. Germline CDR1 and CDR2: SGHNT and YYREEE (reference sequence). The CDR3 spans 14 residues. V shed 6 bases and J 4 bases; nucleotides not matched to a gene: 6. This chain's CDR3 is CASKGTGEGYGYTF. DNA for the CDR3: TGTGCCAGCAAGGGGACAGGGGAGGGCTATGGCTACACCTTC.

The chain recombines TRBV5-1 with TRBJ2-2; D uncertain. Trimming took 5 bases from V and 1 from J, leaving 9 bases between them. The germline CDR1 and CDR2 sequences are SGHRS and YFSETQ. The CDR3 spans 14 residues. The CDR3 DNA reads TGCGCCAGCAGTCGGGTGATGAACACCGGGGAGCTGTTTTTT. This translates into CASSRVMNTGELFF.

The CDR3 protein is CASSPGSGRYEQYF. CDR3 coding DNA: TGTGCCAGCAGCCCGGGAAGCGGGAGATACGAGCAGTACTTC. The J gene is TRBJ2-7, the V gene TRBV9; the match to TRBD2 covers 8 bases. The CDR3 runs to 14 residues. Looked up from germline, CDR1 is SGDLS and CDR2 is YYNGEE. V shed 4 bases, J shed 4 bases, and the junction held 7 bases outside the gene matches.

The V call is TRBV9, the J call TRBJ1-4, with D possibly being TRBD1 (5 bases). Germline V gene sequence: CDR1 SGDLS, CDR2 YYNGEE. The CDR3 is 15 amino acids. V lost 0 bases, J lost 7 bases, and 13 bases lay in between. This CDR3 is CASSVVGAPGEKLFF. The DNA of the CDR3 is TGTGCCAGCAGCGTAGTTGGGGCGCCGGGTGAAAAACTGTTTTTT.

The V and J genes are TRBV7-9 and TRBJ2-3, with TRBD2 matching 7 bases. The V segment lost 1 base and the J segment 1 base; nucleotides outside the gene matches: 2. This CDR3 is 15 amino acids long. The germline V gene encodes CDR1 SEHNR and CDR2 FQNEAQ (reference sequence). CDR3 loop: CASSLVLAGTDTQYF. The DNA of the CDR3 is TGTGCCAGCAGCTTAGTTCTAGCGGGCACAGATACGCAGTATTTT. The complete variable domain, with remaining parts taken from reference TRBV7-9 and TRBJ2-3, reads DTGVSQNPRHKITKRGQNVTFRCDPISEHNRLYWYRQTLGQGPEFLTYFQNEAQLEKSRLLSDRFSAERPKGSFSTLEIQRTEQGDSAMYLCASSLVLAGTDTQYFGPGTRLTVL.

This chain joins TRBV5-1 and TRBJ2-7, with 9 bases lining up with TRBD1. Germline CDR1 reads SGHRS; CDR2 reads YFSETQ. J lost 6 bases, V lost 7 bases, and 5 bases had no gene match. The CDR3 is made up of 12 amino acids. The CDR3 loop is CASGTGSPEQYF. The CDR3, as DNA: TGCGCCAGCGGGACAGGGTCCCCCGAGCAGTACTTC.

The chain combines TRBV19 with TRBJ2-1; weak D call: TRBD1 (6 bases). The CDR3 loop spans 16 amino acids. Trimming stripped 10 bases from V and 4 bases from J, with 23 bases between. From germline, CDR1 is LNHDA and CDR2 SQIVND (reference sequence). The CDR3 nucleotides read TGTGCCACCCAACCCCAGTCGGGGACAAGTTACAATGAGCAGTTCTTC. Its translation is CATQPQSGTSYNEQFF.

This sequence joins TRBV6-1 and TRBJ2-2, with unresolved D. CDR1 is MNHNS, CDR2 SASEGT, per germline. The CDR3 has 10 residues. Trimming pared 10 bases from V and 9 bases from J, leaving 9 bases between. In DNA form, the CDR3 reads TGTGCCACCAAATACAGGGAGCTGTTTTTT. This encodes CATKYRELFF.

The chain employs TRBV28 and TRBJ1-3; 9 nucleotides agree with TRBD1. Germline V gene lookup returns CDR1 MDHEN and CDR2 SYDVKM. The CDR3 totals 14 residues. Germline trimming cut 7 bases from V and 4 bases from J; bases unmatched to any gene: 5. CDR3 sequence (DNA): TGTGCCAGCACTCCAACAGGGGGCGGAAACACCATATATTTT. Residues: CASTPTGGGNTIYF. The entire variable domain, with the rest obtained from reference TRBV28 and TRBJ1-3, is as follows: DVKVTQSSRYLVKRTGEKVFLECVQDMDHENMFWYRQDPGLGLRLIYFSYDVKMKEKGDIPEGYSVSREKKERFSLILESASTNQTSMYLCASTPTGGGNTIYFGEGSWLTVV.

This CDR3 reads CASSAARGSTNEQFF. The CDR3 DNA reads TGTGCCAGCAGCGCGGCGCGGGGGTCTACCAATGAGCAGTTCTTC. The rearrangement joins TRBV11-3 to TRBJ2-1; 7 nucleotides align to TRBD2. With V trimmed by 5 bases and J by 6 bases, 10 bases remained unmatched. This CDR3 spans 15 amino acids. Germline CDR1 and CDR2: SGHNT and YENEEA.

The gene calls are TRBV10-3 and TRBJ1-1, with D maybe TRBD1 (5 bases). Trimming took 6 bases from V and 1 from J, leaving 6 bases between them. CDR1 is ENHRY, CDR2 SYGVKD, per germline. The CDR3 sequence is 12 residues long. The CDR3 region has the DNA TGTGCCATCAGCCAGGGGAACACTGAAGCTTTCTTT. As protein: CAISQGNTEAFF.

The chain joins TRBV30 to TRBJ2-3; D may be TRBD1 (7 bases). V was clipped by 3 bases and J by 5 bases, with 12 bases between them. Per the germline V gene, CDR1 is GTSNPN and CDR2 is SVGIG (reference sequence). This CDR3 comprises 13 residues. CDR3 in DNA: TGTGCCTGGAGCCCAGGGGGGATAGATACGCAGTATTTT. Translating gives CAWSPGGIDTQYF.

In its sample, this clone was seen a few times. This chain uses TRBV6-4 with TRBJ2-1, with D uncertain. The CDR3 extends over 14 amino acids. Germline V gene lookup returns CDR1 MRHNA and CDR2 SNTAGT. V gave up 6 bases and J gave up 5 bases, with 14 bases separating them. The CDR3 spells CASSAYPTDNEQFF. In DNA form, the CDR3 reads TGTGCCAGCAGCGCTTATCCCACAGACAATGAGCAGTTCTTC.

This clone was recorded only once. This chain's CDR3 is CASRRTSGSYNEQFF. DNA of the CDR3: TGTGCCAGCAGGCGGACTAGCGGGAGCTACAATGAGCAGTTCTTC. The chain couples TRBV7-2 to TRBJ2-1, with TRBD2 identical over 13 bases. V shed 6 bases and J 3 bases; nucleotides not matched to a gene: 2. Germline V gene sequence: CDR1 SGHTA, CDR2 FQGNSA. This CDR3 is 15 amino acids long.

The chain couples TRBV4-2 to TRBJ2-6; D perhaps matches TRBD1 (6 bases). V was cut by 5 bases and J by 2 bases, with 16 bases left in between. This CDR3 has 17 residues. Germline V lookup: CDR1 LGHNA, CDR2 YNFKEQ. Here the CDR3 reads CASSGWGRGTGANVLTF. The CDR3, as DNA: TGTGCCAGCAGCGGCTGGGGCAGGGGAACTGGGGCCAACGTCCTGACTTTC.

CDR3 sequence reads: CASSLAWTGGSGNTIYF. CDR3 bases: TGCGCCAGCAGCTTGGCGTGGACAGGGGGCTCTGGAAACACCATATATTTT. The J gene is TRBJ1-3, the V gene TRBV5-1; the match to TRBD1 covers 10 bases. J was trimmed by 0 bases and V by 0 bases; bases with no gene match: 3. Germline loops: CDR1 SGHRS, CDR2 YFSETQ. The CDR3 totals 17 residues.

The chain carries TRBV7-9 and TRBJ1-1; 8 bases fit TRBD1. With 5 bases clipped from V and 1 base from J, the junction kept 6 bases outside the gene matches. Germline loops: CDR1 SEHNR, CDR2 FQNEAQ (reference sequence). CDR3 length equals 15 residues. The DNA for the CDR3 is TGTGCCAGCAGCCGGACAGGGAGTGAGAACACTGAAGCTTTCTTT. Translated: CASSRTGSENTEAFF.

This chain joins TRBV7-2 and TRBJ2-4; possible D gene TRBD2, 5 bases. The germline V gene has CDR1 SGHTA and CDR2 FQGNSA. V lost 3 bases and J lost 4, with 7 bases in between. The CDR3 covers 13 residues. CDR3 nucleotide sequence: TGTGCCAGCAGCTTGCGCGGGAAAAACATTCAGTACTTC. This translates into CASSLRGKNIQYF.